This T cell receptor (beta chain) was sequenced during a study of PD-1 blockade in mismatch repair-deficient tumors. Turning to the study itself: Patients had over ten mismatch repair-deficient cancer types and were previously treated and progressing.

Findings and caveats of the study: Tumor-resident clones, often absent from pretreatment blood, expanded after pembrolizumab and then contracted.

All patients were mismatch repair deficient, assessed by either PCR or immunohistochemistry. A few pembrolizumab responders had their TCRs sequenced. About this clone itself: The antigen is not known.

V shed 3 bases and J shed 5 bases, with 15 bases lying between them. The CDR3 spans 15 residues. Germline CDR1 is SGDLS and CDR2 is YYNGEE. Method: immunoSEQ multiplex PCR; TCRdb's copy keeps in-frame clones and lacks some. The table records about 34,000 clones, over 80% of them present only once. The chain couples TRBV9 to TRBJ2-1, with TRBD2 as a possible D gene (6 bases). The receptor's source is an adult with mismatch repair-deficient cancer. The input for sequencing was PBMCs, taken 6 weeks after starting pembrolizumab. Written as DNA, the CDR3 is TGTGCCAGCAGCGGGGGCCTCGGCGGGGACAATGAGCAGTTCTTC. Protein product: CASSGGLGGDNEQFF.